The rows below give T cell receptor beta chains drawn from one sample of a study of radiation and T cells in renal cell carcinoma. Clones were read by immunoSEQ multiplex PCR, and TCRdb kept only the in-frame ones, dropping some. The sample yields around 130,000 clones, around four fifths seen once. The sequencing used blood, collected from a patient whose treatment included radiotherapy and nephrectomy. The receptors derive from a woman between 55 and 75 years old with renal cell carcinoma. Both conserved end residues are part of each CDR3. D genes are given only for firm matches. Clone size is shown for a subset of rows, as once, few, many or a class of expanded clone.

>NA|TRBD1|TRBJ1-1|TRBV6-1
TGTGCCAGCAGTGAATCGGGACAGGTGAACACTGAAGCTTTCTTT
CASSESGQVNTEAFF
>few|NA|TRBJ1-1|TRBV28
TGTGCCAGCAGTTTTTCGACGAACACTGAAGCTTTCTTT
CASSFSTNTEAFF
>once|NA|TRBJ1-2|TRBV10-3
TGTGCCATCAGTGACAGACAGGAGAGTTATGGCTACACCTTC
CAISDRQESYGYTF
>NA|NA|TRBJ1-1|TRBV10-2
TGCGCCAGCAGCCCGGGACGGTTTGAAGCTTTCTTT
CASSPGRFEAFF
>NA|NA|TRBJ2-3|TRBV14
TGTGCCAGCAGTCGCCTGGCGGAGGGGCGGACAGATACGCAGTATTTT
CASSRLAEGRTDTQYF
>NA|TRBD1|TRBJ2-7|TRBV19
TGTGCCAGTAGTATCCTCCAGGGGGCCTCCCTCGAGCAGTACTTC
CASSILQGASLEQYF
>NA|TRBD1|TRBJ2-6|TRBV6-1
TGTGCCAGCAGTGAAGCTGGGACAGGGACTTCTGGGGCCAACGTCCTGACTTTC
CASSEAGTGTSGANVLTF
>few|NA|TRBJ1-1|TRBV6-6
TGTGCCAGCAGTGGACGGTTGAACACTGAAGCTTTCTTT
CASSGRLNTEAFF
>NA|NA|TRBJ2-7|TRBV21-1
TGTGCCAACCCTACGGGGTTCACCCCCTACGAGCAGTACTTC
CANPTGFTPYEQYF
>NA|NA|TRBJ2-7|TRBV9
TGTGCCAGCAGCGTAGCCTCCGATGGGGCCGAGCAGTACTTC
CASSVASDGAEQYF
>few|NA|TRBJ2-5|TRBV10-3
TGTGCCATCAGTGAGCCCCGACAGACTACAATAGAGACCCAGTACTTC
CAISEPRQTTIETQYF
>NA|TRBD1|TRBJ2-7|TRBV9
TGTGCCAGCAGCGTAGGCGGACAGGGGAAAACCGTCGAGCAGTACTTC
CASSVGGQGKTVEQYF
>NA|NA|TRBJ1-5|TRBV2
TGTGCCAGCAGTGAGGAGCCATATAGCAATCAGCCCCAGCATTTT
CASSEEPYSNQPQHF
>NA|NA|TRBJ1-4|TRBV15
TGTGCCACCAGCAGAGGGGAGGGCGAAAAACTGTTTTTT
CATSRGEGEKLFF
>few|NA|TRBJ1-4|TRBV30
TGTGCCTGGACCGCCTTTCGCGGGCACGGAGAAAAACTGTTTTTT
CAWTAFRGHGEKLFF
>NA|NA|TRBJ2-3|TRBV18
TGTGCCAGCTCACCACCGCAGGGCCGCACAGATACGCAGTATTTT
CASSPPQGRTDTQYF
>NA|TRBD1|TRBJ1-1|TRBV7-2
TGTGCCAGCACCCCGACAGGGTTGAACACTGAAGCTTTCTTT
CASTPTGLNTEAFF
>NA|TRBD1|TRBJ2-7|TRBV27
TGTGCCAGCAGTTTATGGGGACAGGGGGCCTACGAGCAGTACTTC
CASSLWGQGAYEQYF